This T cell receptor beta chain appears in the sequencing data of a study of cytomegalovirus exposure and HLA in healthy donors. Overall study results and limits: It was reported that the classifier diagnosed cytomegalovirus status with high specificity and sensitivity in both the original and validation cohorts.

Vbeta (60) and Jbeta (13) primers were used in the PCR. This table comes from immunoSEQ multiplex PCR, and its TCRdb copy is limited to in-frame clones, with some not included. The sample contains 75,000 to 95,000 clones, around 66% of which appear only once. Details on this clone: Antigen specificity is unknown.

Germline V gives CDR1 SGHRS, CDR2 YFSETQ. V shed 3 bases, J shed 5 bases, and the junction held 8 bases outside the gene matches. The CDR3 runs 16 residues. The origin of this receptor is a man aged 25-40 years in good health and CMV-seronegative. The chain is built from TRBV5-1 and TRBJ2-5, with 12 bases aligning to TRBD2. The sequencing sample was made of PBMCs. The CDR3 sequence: CASSSSSGGARETQYF. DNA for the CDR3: TGCGCCAGCAGCTCTTCTAGCGGGGGGGCCAGGGAGACCCAGTACTTC.